A single sample gave rise to the 27 T cell receptor beta chains below, sequenced in a study of post-analysis software for immune sequencing data. The study, taken as a whole, reports: Controls showed lower frequencies than patients for a few TRBV segments, and TRBV5-6, TRBV5-1 and TRBV20-1 were among these.

These receptors lack a known antigen. Prepared TCR beta cDNA libraries contained unique molecular identifiers. TCRdb processed the PCR reads anew with MiXCR; each CDR3 protein has one entry. The sample has 700,000 to 900,000 distinct CDR3 sequences, just over 45% seen once; the top ten hold 4.9%. The sequencing sample was made of blood. All receptors derive from a girl between 5 and 17 years old with multiple sclerosis.

The chain links TRBV7-2 to TRBJ2-1, with 8 positions matching TRBD1. Germline CDR1 and CDR2: SGHTA and FQGNSA. This CDR3 contains 15 residues. Germline trimming cut 3 bases from V and 6 bases from J; bases unmatched to any gene: 7. CDR3 region: CASSLTTGVGNEQFF. CDR3 in DNA: TGTGCCAGCAGCTTGACGACAGGGGTTGGCAATGAGCAGTTCTTC.

This clonotype appeared a few times. The chain uses TRBV20-1 and TRBJ2-1; the D call may be TRBD1 or TRBD2 (6 bases each). Germline lookup yields CDR1 DFQATT and CDR2 SNEGSKA (reference sequence). V lost 0 bases, J lost 0 bases, and 12 bases lay in between. The CDR3 sequence is 16 residues long. The chain's CDR3 is CSARDSGGRSYNEQFF. The CDR3 DNA is TGCAGTGCTAGAGATTCCGGGGGCCGCTCCTACAATGAGCAGTTCTTC.

The rearrangement links TRBV10-3 to TRBJ2-3; the D is unclear. This CDR3 comprises 14 residues. The V and J ends lost 7 bases and 2 bases respectively, with 13 bases between them. Germline V lookup: CDR1 ENHRY, CDR2 SYGVKD. The CDR3 nucleotides are TGTGCCATCAAGGGCCCTGCCTACACAGATACGCAGTATTTT. It translates to CAIKGPAYTDTQYF.

The rearrangement uses TRBV7-6 and TRBJ2-7, with 16 nucleotides matching TRBD2. The end of the DNA fits TRBJ2-1 better, so the J call may be wrong. Germline V gives CDR1 SGHVS, CDR2 FNYEAQ. The CDR3 is 18 amino acids. The CDR3 loop reads CASSPWGLAGGPHNEQFF. The CDR3 DNA reads TGTGCCAGCAGCCCTTGGGGACTAGCGGGAGGGCCCCACAATGAGCAGTTCTTC.

In nucleotides, the CDR3 is TGTGCCAGCAGCTCCTCCGGCCAAGCAAGCAATGAGCAGTTCTTC. It is translated as CASSSSGQASNEQFF. This chain connects TRBV7-3 to TRBJ2-1; D uncertain. Germline V CDR1 and CDR2: SGHTA, FQGTGA. The CDR3 consists of 15 residues. V was clipped by 4 bases and J by 6 bases, with 16 bases between them.

This clonotype was counted between two and nine times. This sequence joins TRBV6-1 and TRBJ2-3, with D uncertain. There are 15 residues in the CDR3. Germline V gene data show CDR1 as MNHNS and CDR2 as SASEGT. Trimming removed 5 bases at V and 1 base at J, with 13 bases between. The CDR3 loop is CASSPDVLGTDTQYF. The DNA for the CDR3 is TGTGCCAGCAGTCCCGACGTGCTGGGCACAGATACGCAGTATTTT.

This sequence joins TRBV5-5 and TRBJ2-1, with 13 positions matching TRBD2. Per germline, CDR1 SGHKS and CDR2 YYEKEE (reference sequence). CDR3 length: 18 amino acids. V shed 4 bases and J 2 bases; nucleotides not matched to a gene: 9. This CDR3 is CASSPSETSGRTYNEQFF. Written as DNA, the CDR3 is TGTGCCAGCAGCCCGAGTGAGACTAGCGGGAGGACCTACAATGAGCAGTTCTTC.

This clonotype turned up a few times. The chain is built from TRBV6-5 and TRBJ1-1; D unresolved. Per the germline V gene, CDR1 is MNHEY and CDR2 is SVGAGI. V gave up 6 bases and J gave up 2 bases, with 10 bases separating them. The CDR3 totals 13 residues. DNA for the CDR3: TGTGCCAGCAGCGATGCGGGAAACACTGAAGCTTTCTTT. Protein sequence: CASSDAGNTEAFF.

This clonotype has more than one count but fewer than ten. The V call is TRBV3-1, the J call TRBJ2-5; D uncertain. The CDR3 consists of 15 residues. The V end lost 1 base, the J end lost 5 bases, and 14 bases lay between the germline ends. The germline V gene has CDR1 LGHDT and CDR2 YNNKEL (reference sequence). The CDR3 loop reads CASSQGVPEGETQYF. Here the CDR3 DNA reads TGTGCCAGCAGCCAAGGGGTCCCCGAAGGGGAGACCCAGTACTTC.

V usage is TRBV29-1 and J usage is TRBJ2-5; D possibly corresponds to TRBD1 (6 bases). The J call may not be correct, given that the DNA end is closer to TRBJ2-7. Germline V CDR1 and CDR2: SQVTM, ANQGSEA. The CDR3 has 15 amino acids. Here the CDR3 DNA reads TGCAGCGTTGAAGATCAAACAGGGCGTAGCTACGAGCAGTACTTC. Amino acid sequence: CSVEDQTGRSYEQYF.

The chain carries TRBV2 and TRBJ2-5; D unresolved. Germline values: CDR1 SNHLY, CDR2 FYNNEI. V was pared by 4 bases and J by 2 bases, with 14 bases between. The CDR3 runs 15 residues. In nucleotides, the CDR3 is TGTGCCAGCAGTGCCACTTGGCAGACTCAAGAGACCCAGTACTTC. Amino acids: CASSATWQTQETQYF.

The genes are TRBV3-1 and TRBJ2-1; 8 nucleotides line up with TRBD2. The CDR3 has 15 residues. CDR1 is LGHDT, CDR2 YNNKEL, per germline (reference sequence). The V segment lost 1 base and the J segment 10 bases; nucleotides outside the gene matches: 9. The CDR3 region is CASSQAGGPWSEQFF. CDR3 coding DNA: TGTGCCAGCAGCCAAGCGGGAGGGCCTTGGAGCGAGCAGTTCTTC.

The rearrangement uses TRBV20-1 and TRBJ1-5; 9 nucleotides agree with TRBD1. The ends lost 6 bases at V and 2 bases at J; junction bases unmatched: 17. Germline values: CDR1 DFQATT, CDR2 SNEGSKA (reference sequence). CDR3 length: 18 residues. The CDR3 reads CSATQGTGIIAGNQPQHF. CDR3 coding DNA: TGCAGTGCCACCCAAGGGACAGGGATTATTGCTGGCAATCAGCCCCAGCATTTT.

A few counts support this clonotype. The chain combines TRBV20-1 with TRBJ2-1, with D uncertain. Germline CDR1 reads DFQATT; CDR2 reads SNEGSKA (reference sequence). The V end lost 3 bases, the J end lost 1 base, and 10 bases lay between the germline ends. The CDR3 contains 14 residues. This chain's CDR3 is CSASGEESYNEQFF. The CDR3 nucleotides read TGCAGTGCTAGCGGAGAGGAGTCCTACAATGAGCAGTTCTTC.

This sequence joins TRBV20-1 and TRBJ2-5; 8 bases are a match to TRBD2. After removal of 0 bases from V and 0 bases from J, the junction contained 6 bases not matched to a gene. Looked up from germline, CDR1 is DFQATT and CDR2 is SNEGSKA (reference sequence). The CDR3 has 16 residues. The CDR3, as DNA: TGCAGTGCTAGAGATCTTGGCGGGAGGAACCAAGAGACCCAGTACTTC. Amino acid sequence: CSARDLGGRNQETQYF.

The chain combines TRBV6-1 with TRBJ2-5, with D possibly being TRBD1 (6 bases). The CDR3 runs to 17 residues. Trimming removed 6 bases from V and 1 base from J, with 21 bases in between. Per germline, CDR1 MNHNS and CDR2 SASEGT. The CDR3, as DNA: TGTGCCAGCAGCCCTAGACAGGCCCTCTTCATCCAAGAGACCCAGTACTTC. It yields the protein CASSPRQALFIQETQYF.

As regards this clonotype: Germline and junction disagree at one end, which may indicate a read error. This chain joins TRBV12-3 or TRBV12-4 and TRBJ2-3; TRBD2 aligns across 14 bases. The CDR3 sequence is 18 residues long. Written as DNA, the CDR3 is TGTGCCAGCAGTCCAGGGACTAGCGGGAGTGTGCGCGCAGATGCGCAGTATTTT. Translated: CASSPGTSGSVRADAQYF.

This clonotype was counted only a few times. CDR3 in amino acids: CASSLSGQAYGYTF. The CDR3 DNA is TGTGCCAGCAGTTTATCGGGACAGGCCTATGGCTACACCTTC. V usage is TRBV27 and J usage is TRBJ1-2, with TRBD1 matching 8 bases. V dropped 0 bases and J dropped 4; count of bases not matched to a gene: 1. The CDR3 contains 14 residues. Germline V lookup: CDR1 MNHEY, CDR2 SMNVEV (reference sequence).

This clonotype was observed a few times. The rearrangement joins TRBV29-1 to TRBJ2-5; 7 bases align to TRBD2. The assigned J gene may be wrong: the sequence end matches TRBJ2-7 better. Germline CDR1 reads SQVTM; CDR2 reads ANQGSEA. The CDR3 contains 13 residues. CDR3 region: CSARLAVFAEQYF. CDR3 coding DNA: TGCAGCGCCAGACTAGCTGTTTTCGCCGAGCAGTACTTC.

A few counts support this clonotype. The genes are TRBV29-1 and TRBJ1-2; TRBD1 matches 11 bases. V shed 4 bases and J 7 bases; nucleotides not matched to a gene: 5. The CDR3 is 13 residues long. Germline values: CDR1 SQVTM, CDR2 ANQGSEA. CDR3 DNA sequence: TGCAGCGTTGCGAGGGGACAGGGGGGTGGCTACACCTTC. Translating gives CSVARGQGGGYTF.

This clonotype was observed a few times. The chain is built from TRBV7-9 and TRBJ2-7; perhaps D is TRBD1 or TRBD2 (5 bases each). The J call may be faulty, since TRBJ2-5 better matches the DNA end. The CDR3 extends over 15 amino acids. Per the germline V gene, CDR1 is SEHNR and CDR2 is FQNEAQ (reference sequence). DNA for the CDR3: TGTGCCAGCTTGGCCCCGGGGCAGGGAATAGAGACCCAGTACTTC. Protein: CASLAPGQGIETQYF.

V is TRBV10-3 and J is TRBJ2-4; 7 positions match TRBD2. The DNA end favors TRBJ2-7, so the J call may be wrong. CDR1 and CDR2 (germline): ENHRY, SYGVKD. This CDR3 comprises 16 residues. The CDR3 bases are TGTGCCATCATGCACCTCGATGGCGGGAGAAGTTACGAGCAGTACTTC. Translated, it gives CAIMHLDGGRSYEQYF.

The chain combines TRBV4-1 with TRBJ2-1; 7 bases match TRBD1. The DNA end is a closer match to TRBJ2-7, so the J assignment may be wrong. CDR3 length equals 17 residues. In germline, CDR1 is MGHRA, CDR2 YSYEKL. CDR3 nucleotide sequence: TGCGCCAGCAGCCTCCCGGGACAGCGGCACTCCTACAATGAGCAGTACTTC. Translation: CASSLPGQRHSYNEQYF.

This rearrangement joins TRBV5-1 to TRBJ2-5; D is tentatively TRBD1 or TRBD2 (6 bases each). The CDR3 runs 15 residues. CDR1 and CDR2 from the germline V gene are SGHRS and YFSETQ. V gave up 7 bases and J gave up 2 bases, with 18 bases separating them. The CDR3 bases are TGCGCCAGCTCCCTCTTGGGGGGCTCACAAGAGACCCAGTACTTC. Its protein product is CASSLLGGSQETQYF.

This clonotype was counted a few times. The CDR3 nucleotides are TGTGCCAGCAGCTTATTCGGACTAGCAGGGGGTCCAGATACGCAGTATTTT. Protein product: CASSLFGLAGGPDTQYF. The chain links TRBV7-3 to TRBJ2-3, with a tentative D call TRBD2 (8 bases). V was trimmed by 2 bases and J by 4 bases, leaving 19 bases between them. Germline values: CDR1 SGHTA, CDR2 FQGTGA. This CDR3 region has 17 residues.

This rearrangement joins TRBV5-1 to TRBJ1-2; no firm D call. This CDR3 is built from 15 residues. The germline V gene encodes CDR1 SGHRS and CDR2 YFSETQ. V dropped 4 bases and J dropped 7 bases, with 20 bases sitting between them. CDR3 nucleotides: TGCGCCAGCAGCCCAGCGGGCGTGGGCCCTTTTGGCTACACCTTC. It encodes CASSPAGVGPFGYTF.

This clonotype has just a few counts. The chain combines TRBV11-1 with TRBJ2-4; the D is unclear. Germline V CDR1 and CDR2: SGHAT, FQDESV (reference sequence). Deletions cut 0 bases from V and 6 bases from J, with 6 bases between. The CDR3 length is 13 residues. In DNA, the CDR3 is TGTGCCAGCAGCTTAGCGGGCTCAAACATTCAGTACTTC. It yields the protein CASSLAGSNIQYF.